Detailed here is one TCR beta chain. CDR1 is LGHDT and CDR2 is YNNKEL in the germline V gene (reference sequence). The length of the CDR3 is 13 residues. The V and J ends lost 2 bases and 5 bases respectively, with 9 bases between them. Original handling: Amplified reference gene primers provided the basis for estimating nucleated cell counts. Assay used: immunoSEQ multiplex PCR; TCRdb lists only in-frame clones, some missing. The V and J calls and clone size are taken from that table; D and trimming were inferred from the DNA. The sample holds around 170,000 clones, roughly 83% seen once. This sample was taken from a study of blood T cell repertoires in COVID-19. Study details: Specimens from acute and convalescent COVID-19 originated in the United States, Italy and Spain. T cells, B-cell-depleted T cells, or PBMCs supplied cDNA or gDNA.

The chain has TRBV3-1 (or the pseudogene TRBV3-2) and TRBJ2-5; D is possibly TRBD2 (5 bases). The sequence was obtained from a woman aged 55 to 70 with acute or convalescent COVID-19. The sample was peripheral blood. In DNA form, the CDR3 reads TGTGCCAGCAGCCAAAACGGCGGGGAGACCCAGTACTTC. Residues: CASSQNGGETQYF.